These 18 T cell receptor beta chains were all obtained from the same sample, sequenced in a study of T cell changes during pregnancy in multiple sclerosis. The repertoire was sequenced with immunoSEQ multiplex PCR; TCRdb's copy has only in-frame clones and lacks some. The repertoire holds about 20,000 clones, around 90% seen once, with 5.3% in the top ten. The sequenced sample was CD8+ T cells from peripheral blood mononuclear cells, obtained in the second trimester of pregnancy. The receptors shown here come from a female donor in good health, enrolled as a control in a pregnancy study.

The V and J genes are TRBV6-5 and TRBJ2-1; 10 bases align to TRBD2. Losses at the gene ends were 0 bases for V and 8 bases for J; bases not matched to a gene: 4. The germline gives CDR1 MNHEY, CDR2 SVGAGI. The CDR3 covers 15 residues. This chain's CDR3 is CASSYSSGRVDEQFF. The CDR3 DNA sequence: TGTGCCAGCAGTTACTCAAGCGGGAGGGTGGATGAGCAGTTCTTC.

The chain carries TRBV18 and TRBJ2-5; 7 nucleotides agree with TRBD1. The CDR3 covers 16 residues. Trimming at V came to 4 bases and at J to 1 base, leaving 9 bases not matched to a gene. Germline assignment: CDR1 KGHSH and CDR2 LQKENI. CDR3 in DNA: TGTGCCAGCTCACACCCCGGACAGGCCTCCCAAGAGACCCAGTACTTC. Protein sequence: CASSHPGQASQETQYF.

The chain joins TRBV5-5 to TRBJ2-5, with 14 bases matching TRBD2. V dropped 4 bases and J dropped 5; count of bases not matched to a gene: 1. The CDR3 length is 14 residues. Germline V lookup: CDR1 SGHKS, CDR2 YYEKEE (reference sequence). CDR3 nucleotide sequence: TGTGCCAGCAGCCGACTAGCGGGGGGGGAGACCCAGTACTTC. Encoded protein: CASSRLAGGETQYF.

The rearrangement joins TRBV7-2 to TRBJ2-3; 12 bases match TRBD2. Germline values: CDR1 SGHTA, CDR2 FQGNSA. The CDR3 totals 15 residues. V trimming: 1 base; J trimming: 5 bases; junction bases outside the gene matches: 1. The CDR3: CASSLGLAGEDTQYF. The DNA of the CDR3 is TGTGCCAGCAGCTTAGGACTAGCGGGAGAAGATACGCAGTATTTT. The variable domain in full, with the rest retrieved from reference TRBV7-2 and TRBJ2-3, is GAGVSQSPSNKVTEKGKDVELRCDPISGHTALYWYRQSLGQGLEFLIYFQGNSAPDKSGLPSDRFSAERTGGSVSTLTIQRTQQEDSAVYLCASSLGLAGEDTQYFGPGTRLTVL.

V gene TRBV9 combines with J gene TRBJ2-2, with TRBD2 matching over 13 bases. Germline loops: CDR1 SGDLS, CDR2 YYNGEE. The CDR3 spans 16 residues. Germline trimming cut 3 bases from V and 6 bases from J; bases unmatched to any gene: 5. CDR3 amino acids: CASSDRTSGSSGELFF. The DNA of the CDR3 is TGTGCCAGCAGCGATCGGACTAGCGGGAGTTCCGGGGAGCTGTTTTTT.

The V and J genes are TRBV5-6 and TRBJ2-7; D is possibly TRBD1 (6 bases). Trimming took off 4 bases at V and 4 bases at J, with 12 bases between the two ends. CDR1 and CDR2 (germline): SGHDT, YYEEEE. This CDR3 comprises 13 residues. CDR3 in amino acids: CASSVGTPYEQYF. DNA for the CDR3: TGTGCCAGCAGCGTGGGGACACCGTACGAGCAGTACTTC.

This clone was recorded a few times. V and J are TRBV18 and TRBJ2-7; a weak D match, TRBD1 (6 bases). The CDR3 is made up of 13 amino acids. V was trimmed by 6 bases and J by 1 base, leaving 10 bases between them. Germline V gives CDR1 KGHSH, CDR2 LQKENI. The CDR3 loop is CASSHRDSYEQYF. In DNA form, the CDR3 reads TGTGCCAGCTCCCACAGGGATTCCTACGAGCAGTACTTC.

The chain couples TRBV2 to TRBJ2-1; 10 nucleotides match TRBD2. CDR3 length: 16 amino acids. With V trimmed by 3 bases and J by 7 bases, 9 bases remained unmatched. Germline CDR1 SNHLY, CDR2 FYNNEI. The CDR3: CASSEFLAGGRNEQFF. CDR3 DNA: TGTGCCAGCAGTGAGTTTTTAGCGGGAGGTCGAAATGAGCAGTTCTTC.

J is TRBJ2-1 and V is TRBV27, with 11 bases identical to TRBD2. This CDR3 has 14 residues. The trim removed 8 bases at V and 5 bases at J, leaving 5 bases unmatched. The germline V gene encodes CDR1 MNHEY and CDR2 SMNVEV (reference sequence). DNA of the CDR3: TGTGCCAGCGCCACTAGCGGGAGCCACAATGAGCAGTTCTTC. It is translated as CASATSGSHNEQFF.

The chain has TRBV2 and TRBJ2-7; 8 nucleotides line up with TRBD1. The ends lost 4 bases at V and 5 bases at J; junction bases unmatched: 13. The CDR3 has 16 residues. Germline CDR1 and CDR2: SNHLY and FYNNEI. CDR3 loop: CASSAETGALFDEQYF. CDR3 DNA sequence: TGTGCCAGCAGTGCCGAGACAGGGGCGCTATTTGACGAGCAGTACTTC.

The chain has TRBV4-1 and TRBJ2-1, with 7 bases fitting TRBD2. The CDR3 sequence is 14 residues long. Looked up from germline, CDR1 is MGHRA and CDR2 is YSYEKL. The ends lost 6 bases at V and 4 bases at J; junction bases unmatched: 6. CDR3 loop: CASRPAGGYNEQFF. The CDR3 coding sequence is TGCGCCAGCAGGCCCGCCGGGGGGTACAATGAGCAGTTCTTC.

The chain recombines TRBV20-1 with TRBJ2-4, with 9 nucleotides matching TRBD1. The germline V gene has CDR1 DFQATT and CDR2 SNEGSKA (reference sequence). V lost 3 bases, J lost 16 bases, and 4 bases stayed unmatched. The length of the CDR3 is 10 residues. Here the CDR3 DNA reads TGCAGTGCTAGTCGGGACAGGGAATACTTC. The encoded protein is CSASRDREYF.

The chain is built from TRBV5-5 and TRBJ2-1, with 10 bases matching TRBD1. The CDR3 is 15 residues long. The ends lost 0 bases at V and 7 bases at J; junction bases unmatched: 4. Germline CDR1 reads SGHKS; CDR2 reads YYEKEE (reference sequence). CDR3 sequence reads: CASSLEGQGMNEQFF. The DNA for the CDR3 is TGTGCCAGCAGCTTGGAGGGACAGGGGATGAATGAGCAGTTCTTC.

The gene calls are TRBV7-9 and TRBJ2-7; 12 nucleotides align to TRBD2. The CDR3 loop spans 19 amino acids. After removal of 2 bases from V and 0 bases from J, the junction contained 11 bases not matched to a gene. CDR1 and CDR2 from the germline V gene are SEHNR and FQNEAQ (reference sequence). The CDR3 protein is CASSLTDVTSGGSSYEQYF. The CDR3 DNA sequence: TGTGCCAGCAGCTTAACGGACGTCACTAGCGGGGGGAGCTCCTACGAGCAGTACTTC.

The chain joins TRBV7-2 to TRBJ2-3; a possible D gene is TRBD2 (6 bases). The CDR3 runs 14 residues. CDR1 and CDR2 from the germline V gene are SGHTA and FQGNSA. The ends were cut back, 3 bases at V and 0 bases at J, with 7 bases in the middle. The CDR3 bases are TGTGCCAGCAGCTTTGCGGGGAGCACAGATACGCAGTATTTT. Translation gives CASSFAGSTDTQYF.

The chain recombines TRBV6-1 with TRBJ2-1; D possibly corresponds to TRBD1 (6 bases). CDR3 length equals 15 residues. The V end lost 1 base, the J end lost 3 bases, and 10 bases lay between the germline ends. Germline V gene data show CDR1 as MNHNS and CDR2 as SASEGT. This chain's CDR3 is CASSEEEGGYNEQFF. The CDR3 DNA reads as TGTGCCAGCAGTGAAGAAGAAGGGGGCTACAATGAGCAGTTCTTC.

The chain has TRBV19 and TRBJ2-7, with 10 bases aligning to TRBD1. The CDR3 consists of 15 residues. With 5 bases clipped from V and 3 bases from J, the junction kept 7 bases outside the gene matches. Germline V lookup: CDR1 LNHDA, CDR2 SQIVND (reference sequence). This CDR3 reads CASSGTGESNYEQYF. The CDR3 nucleotides read TGTGCCAGTAGTGGGACAGGGGAGTCTAACTACGAGCAGTACTTC.

This clone has only a few counts. J is TRBJ2-3 and V is TRBV7-6; TRBD2 agrees at 7 bases. From germline, CDR1 is SGHVS and CDR2 FNYEAQ. The V segment lost 4 bases and the J segment 0 bases; nucleotides outside the gene matches: 4. This CDR3 comprises 15 residues. The CDR3 spells CASSSEAGSTDTQYF. The CDR3 DNA reads TGTGCCAGCAGCTCCGAAGCGGGGAGCACAGATACGCAGTATTTT.